These 8 T cell receptor beta chains came from one sample sequenced in a study of CD4+ T cells in melanoma. The repertoire was sequenced with immunoSEQ multiplex PCR; TCRdb's copy has only in-frame clones and lacks some. This sample has 9,600 or so clones; roughly 70% occur once, and the top ten carry roughly 25%. Sequenced material: cells from a culture (not recorded whether cultured in vitro). The receptors were gathered from a human donor with melanoma.

This rearrangement joins TRBV9 to TRBJ1-2; D might be TRBD1 (5 bases). From germline, CDR1 is SGDLS and CDR2 YYNGEE. The CDR3 is 17 amino acids. Trimming stripped 0 bases from V and 4 bases from J, with 19 bases between. CDR3 amino acids: CASSVGGVRVGPYGYTF. DNA for the CDR3: TGTGCCAGCAGCGTAGGAGGGGTGCGGGTGGGACCCTATGGCTACACCTTC.

This clone was picked up one time. J is TRBJ1-6 and V is TRBV5-4, with D unclear. Per germline, CDR1 SGHNT and CDR2 YYREEE (reference sequence). With 3 bases removed from V and 7 bases from J, the gap between germline ends came to 11 bases. CDR3 length equals 14 residues. CDR3 sequence (DNA): TGTGCCAGCAGCTGGAGGGCGTCCAATTCACCCCTCCACTTT. This sequence encodes CASSWRASNSPLHF.

As to this clone: One end of the junction is discordant with germline, which a read error may explain. The V gene is TRBV2, the J gene TRBJ2-7, with D possibly TRBD2 on 6 matching bases. The CDR3 sequence is 13 residues long. CDR1 is SNHLY and CDR2 is FYNNEI in the germline V gene. DNA of the CDR3: TGTGCCAGCAGTGGGCTTTGGCGCGGGGAGGCCTTCTTC. This codes for CASSGLWRGEAFF.

The chain is built from TRBV7-9 and TRBJ1-2; D is perhaps TRBD1 (6 bases). V lost 8 bases and J lost 2, with 21 bases in between. CDR3 size: 16 residues. From germline, CDR1 is SEHNR and CDR2 FQNEAQ (reference sequence). Here the CDR3 reads CASLLTGGASNYGYTF. As DNA, the CDR3 is TGTGCCAGCCTCCTCACTGGGGGGGCTTCGAACTATGGCTACACCTTC.

V gene TRBV2 combines with J gene TRBJ1-2; the match to TRBD1 covers 8 bases. Unmatched junction bases numbered 1, after V lost 6 bases and J lost 7 bases. Germline CDR1 and CDR2: SNHLY and FYNNEI. The length of the CDR3 is 11 residues. CDR3 protein: CASSDRGGYTF. CDR3 DNA sequence: TGTGCCAGCAGCGACAGGGGTGGCTACACCTTC. The complete variable domain, with remaining parts taken from reference TRBV2 and TRBJ1-2, reads EPEVTQTPSHQVTQMGQEVILRCVPISNHLYFYWYRQILGQKVEFLVSFYNNEISEKSEIFDDQFSVERPDGSNFTLKIRSTKLEDSAMYFCASSDRGGYTFGSGTRLTVV.

The J gene is TRBJ2-7, the V gene TRBV5-1, with D perhaps matching TRBD1 or TRBD2 (5 bases each). The CDR3 runs 14 residues. V lost 4 bases, J lost 0 bases, and 11 bases lay in between. Germline CDR1 and CDR2: SGHRS and YFSETQ. CDR3 loop: CASSEYGASYEQYF. DNA for the CDR3: TGCGCCAGCAGCGAGTACGGGGCCTCCTACGAGCAGTACTTC.

This chain connects TRBV30 to TRBJ1-4, with D maybe TRBD1 (6 bases). This CDR3 is 13 amino acids long. CDR1 and CDR2 from the germline V gene are GTSNPN and SVGIG (reference sequence). Trimming removed 3 bases at V and 7 bases at J, with 12 bases between. The CDR3 region has the DNA TGTGCCTGGAGACAGGGAGTCAGTGAAAAACTGTTTTTT. Protein sequence: CAWRQGVSEKLFF.

In DNA, the CDR3 is TGCGCCAGCAGCCCCCGGGGGGCCGCGGGGACTTACGAGCAGTACTTC. It is translated as CASSPRGAAGTYEQYF. The chain has TRBV4-1 and TRBJ2-7; maybe TRBD2 (7 bases). Trimming took off 4 bases at V and 4 bases at J, with 20 bases between the two ends. CDR1 and CDR2 (germline): MGHRA, YSYEKL. This CDR3 is built from 16 residues.